This TCR beta chain was captured in a study of graft-versus-host responses after intestinal transplantation. By share of the sample, this clone is medium-sized. TCRdb's table, derived via immunoSEQ multiplex PCR, lists solely in-frame clones and lacks some. The sample has about 12,000 clones, 30% to 35% seen once. Co-plated with approximately 200,000 CFSE-labeled responder cells were approximately 200,000 irradiated, violet-dye-labeled stimulator cells. Germline CDR1 and CDR2: LNHDA and SQIVND (reference sequence). Trimming cost V 1 base and J 3 bases, with 9 bases left between them. The CDR3 is 14 residues long.

This receptor was identified in a human patient who received an intestinal transplant. Sequences were derived from alloreactive CD8+ T cells from a mixed lymphocyte reaction culture, sampled before intestinal transplant. The subset here: CFSE-low proliferating T cells sorted from approximately six-day pre-transplant mixed lymphocyte reaction (GvH or HvG direction). The chain joins TRBV19 to TRBJ1-1, with D unclear. CDR3 DNA: TGTGCCAGTAGTATAGGTTCTGGGGACACTGAAGCTTTCTTT. This gives the protein CASSIGSGDTEAFF.